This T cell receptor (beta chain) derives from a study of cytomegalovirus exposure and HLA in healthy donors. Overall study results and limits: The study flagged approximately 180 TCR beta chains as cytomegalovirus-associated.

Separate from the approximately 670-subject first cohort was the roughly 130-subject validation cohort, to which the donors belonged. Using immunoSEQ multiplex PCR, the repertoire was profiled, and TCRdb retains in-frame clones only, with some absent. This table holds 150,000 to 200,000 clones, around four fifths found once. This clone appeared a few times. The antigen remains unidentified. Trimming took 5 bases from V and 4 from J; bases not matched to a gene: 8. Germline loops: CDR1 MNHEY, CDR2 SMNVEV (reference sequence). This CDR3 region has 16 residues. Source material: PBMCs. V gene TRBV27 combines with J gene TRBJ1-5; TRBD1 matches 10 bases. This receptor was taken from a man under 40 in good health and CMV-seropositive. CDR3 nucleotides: TGTGCCAGCAGTCTTGGGACAGGGGCAGGGAATCAGCCCCAGCATTTT. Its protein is CASSLGTGAGNQPQHF.